The 8 T cell receptor beta chains presented below share a single source sample, sequenced in a study of shared clonotypes between healthy human individuals. Sequenced by immunoSEQ multiplex PCR; TCRdb stores in-frame clones only, minus some. The sample consists of around 700,000 clones, about three quarters of them appearing once. The sequencing input was memory CD4+ T cells sorted from blood. The subset is: CD45RA-negative fraction. These receptors were obtained from a woman aged 25 to 45 in good health.

The chain recombines TRBV28 with TRBJ1-1; TRBD1 matches 9 bases. The CDR3 is made up of 12 amino acids. Germline CDR1 is MDHEN and CDR2 is SYDVKM. V lost 6 bases to trimming and J lost 11 bases; unmatched junction nucleotides: 7. CDR3: CASRTGGAGAFF. The CDR3 DNA is TGTGCCAGCAGAACAGGGGGCGCCGGGGCTTTCTTT.

The genes are TRBV25-1 and TRBJ1-3; no clear D. Germline V gives CDR1 MGHDK, CDR2 SYGVNS. This CDR3 contains 17 residues. V was trimmed by 2 bases and J by 0 bases, leaving 14 bases between them. The CDR3 here is CASSELGGRVSGNTIYF. Here the CDR3 DNA reads TGTGCCAGCAGTGAACTTGGAGGAAGAGTCTCTGGAAACACCATATATTTT.

The V gene is TRBV18, the J gene TRBJ2-3; 14 nucleotides match TRBD2. Per the germline V gene, CDR1 is KGHSH and CDR2 is LQKENI. J was trimmed by 9 bases and V by 6 bases; bases with no gene match: 5. The CDR3 extends over 14 amino acids. This CDR3 is CASSPGLAGETQYF. Written as DNA, the CDR3 is TGTGCCAGCTCGCCGGGACTAGCGGGAGAGACGCAGTATTTT.

V usage is TRBV6-5 and J usage is TRBJ1-1; D is ambiguous. The CDR3 has 15 residues. V was shortened by 3 bases and J by 0 bases, with 11 bases between the two germline ends. Germline CDR1 MNHEY, CDR2 SVGAGI. The chain's CDR3 is CASSYRLQMNTEAFF. CDR3 sequence (DNA): TGTGCCAGCAGTTATAGATTACAGATGAACACTGAAGCTTTCTTT.

As to this clone: The same CDR3 is also encoded by other DNA sequences in this sample. The CDR3 sequence: CASSLYGGELFF. The DNA for the CDR3 is TGTGCCAGCAGCCTGTATGGCGGGGAGCTGTTTTTT. The chain is built from TRBV7-2 and TRBJ2-2, with unresolved D. From germline, CDR1 is SGHTA and CDR2 FQGNSA. V lost 5 bases to trimming and J lost 7 bases, with 8 bases between them. There are 12 residues in the CDR3.

The V and J genes are TRBV7-9 and TRBJ2-1; no clear D. CDR1 and CDR2 (germline): SEHNR, FQNEAQ (reference sequence). The CDR3 extends over 11 amino acids. Trimming pared 0 bases from V and 10 bases from J, leaving 4 bases between. The CDR3 region is CASSLAGEQFF. In nucleotides, the CDR3 is TGTGCCAGCAGCTTAGCGGGAGAGCAGTTCTTC.

The chain links TRBV30 to TRBJ2-3; possible D gene TRBD1, 6 bases. Per the germline V gene, CDR1 is GTSNPN and CDR2 is SVGIG (reference sequence). This CDR3 is built from 13 residues. V gave up 6 bases and J gave up 6 bases, with 16 bases separating them. CDR3 amino acids: CACSRTALDTQYF. The CDR3 coding sequence is TGTGCCTGCTCCCGGACAGCCCTCGATACGCAGTATTTT.

The chain employs TRBV25-1 and TRBJ1-4; 7 bases match TRBD1. CDR3 size: 16 residues. CDR1 is MGHDK and CDR2 is SYGVNS in the germline V gene. V shed 3 bases, J shed 1 base, and the junction held 5 bases outside the gene matches. For the CDR3, the DNA is TGTGCCAGCAGTGACCCAGGGGGGATAACTAATGAAAAACTGTTTTTT. As protein: CASSDPGGITNEKLFF.